Following are 5 T cell receptor beta chains from one sample sequenced in a study of post-analysis software for immune sequencing data. Antigen specificity for these receptors is unknown. The TCR beta cDNA libraries contained unique molecular identifiers. TCRdb re-derived calls from the PCR reads in MiXCR, one entry per CDR3 protein. Here the sample spans 750,000 to 900,000 distinct CDR3 sequences, about 45% being singletons. General study findings and limits: Higher frequency in patients than in controls was seen for about five TRBV segments, with TRBV5-6, TRBV5-1 and TRBV20-1 among them.

Sequences were obtained from blood. The receptors come from a girl between 10 and 17 years old with multiple sclerosis.

The CDR3 sequence: CAWSGGTGAYEQYF. The CDR3 nucleotides are TGTGCCTGGAGTGGTGGGACAGGGGCCTACGAGCAGTACTTC. V is TRBV30 and J is TRBJ2-7; 10 bases map to TRBD1. The V gene end was trimmed by 1 base and the J gene end by 2 bases; junction bases not matched to a gene: 2. CDR3 length equals 14 residues. Germline CDR1 is GTSNPN and CDR2 is SVGIG (reference sequence).

The table lists this clonotype with a few counts. This sequence joins TRBV7-2 and TRBJ2-7; 9 nucleotides agree with TRBD1. The CDR3 is made up of 15 amino acids. CDR1 is SGHTA, CDR2 FQGNSA, per germline. V gave up 1 base and J gave up 4 bases; unmatched junction bases: 5. The CDR3 DNA reads TGTGCCAGCAGCTTAGGGGGACAGGGATTATACGAGCAGTACTTC. Amino acids: CASSLGGQGLYEQYF.

The rearrangement links TRBV20-1 to TRBJ2-3; 14 bases align to TRBD2. The CDR3 spans 16 residues. Germline CDR1 reads DFQATT; CDR2 reads SNEGSKA (reference sequence). V lost 5 bases to trimming and J lost 6 bases; unmatched junction nucleotides: 10. The CDR3 DNA is TGCAGTGCTTTCCGACTAGCGGGAGGGCCGGATGATACGCAGTATTTT. Its protein product is CSAFRLAGGPDDTQYF.

The V call is TRBV5-1, the J call TRBJ2-3, with 8 bases aligning to TRBD2. There are 15 residues in the CDR3. V was clipped by 4 bases and J by 2 bases; unmatched bases: 6. Germline-derived CDR1 and CDR2 are SGHRS and YFSETQ. The CDR3 reads CASSAGTRDTDTQYF. As DNA, the CDR3 is TGCGCCAGCAGCGCCGGGACTAGAGACACAGATACGCAGTATTTT.

CDR3 region: CASSFRLRLAVEETQYF. The CDR3 DNA sequence: TGTGCCAGCAGCTTCCGCCTTCGACTAGCGGTCGAAGAGACCCAGTACTTC. The rearrangement links TRBV7-9 to TRBJ2-5, with TRBD2 matching 9 bases. From germline, CDR1 is SEHNR and CDR2 FQNEAQ (reference sequence). The CDR3 consists of 17 residues. The V and J ends lost 3 bases and 3 bases, in that order; junction bases with no gene match: 11.